Included here is one TCR beta chain sequence, with context. This CDR3 region has 15 residues. V gave up 2 bases and J gave up 5 bases, with 15 bases separating them. From germline, CDR1 is SGHAT and CDR2 FQNNGV. Participants' reported clinical history set cohort assignment. TCRdb keeps only in-frame clones here, not all; method: immunoSEQ multiplex PCR. Counted here are more than 300,000 clones, 85% to 95% occurring once; the ten biggest clones make up roughly 3.6%. The sample is drawn from a study of blood T cell repertoires in COVID-19. Overall study: The United States, Italy and Spain were the sources of the acute and convalescent COVID-19 samples.

The chain recombines TRBV11-2 with TRBJ1-1, with D maybe TRBD1 (6 bases). Sequenced sample: PBMCs or T cells enriched from blood (not recorded which). The receptor's source is a woman in her 30s who had been exposed to COVID-19. The CDR3 here is CASSLNKGGGTEAFF. CDR3 sequence (DNA): TGTGCCAGCAGCTTAAACAAGGGGGGAGGGACTGAAGCTTTCTTT.